The 21 T cell receptor beta chains in this list originate from one sample, sequenced in a study of T cell changes during pregnancy in multiple sclerosis. TCRdb keeps only in-frame clones here, not all; method: immunoSEQ multiplex PCR. The profile shows approximately 31,000 clones, about nine tenths of them singletons. Sequencing used CD8+ T cells from peripheral blood mononuclear cells, obtained in the second trimester of pregnancy. The receptors derive from a female donor with multiple sclerosis, enrolled in a pregnancy study.

The J gene is TRBJ1-1, the V gene TRBV9; 7 bases agree with TRBD1. This CDR3 spans 16 amino acids. Germline-derived CDR1 and CDR2 are SGDLS and YYNGEE. V lost 0 bases and J lost 2; bases outside the gene matches: 7. CDR3 residues: CASSVDTDRTNTEAFF. The CDR3 region has the DNA TGTGCCAGCAGCGTAGATACGGACAGGACAAACACTGAAGCTTTCTTT.

The chain uses TRBV5-1 and TRBJ2-3; TRBD2 agrees at 14 bases. Unmatched junction bases numbered 7, after V lost 5 bases and J lost 5 bases. The CDR3 is 16 residues long. The germline gives CDR1 SGHRS, CDR2 YFSETQ. The CDR3 DNA is TGCGCCAGCAGAGATCGACTAGCGGGAGGGAAAGATACGCAGTATTTT. Amino acids: CASRDRLAGGKDTQYF.

This clone was seen more than once but under ten times. V is TRBV7-9 and J is TRBJ1-2; 8 positions agree with TRBD1. Germline lookup yields CDR1 SEHNR and CDR2 FQNEAQ (reference sequence). V lost 4 bases and J lost 3; bases outside the gene matches: 13. The length of the CDR3 is 17 residues. CDR3 residues: CASSSILRDRFDYGYTF. The CDR3 DNA sequence: TGTGCCAGCAGCTCAATCCTCCGGGACAGGTTTGACTATGGCTACACCTTC.

V usage is TRBV7-9 and J usage is TRBJ2-7; the match to TRBD2 covers 9 bases. The V segment lost 5 bases and the J segment 1 base; nucleotides outside the gene matches: 3. This CDR3 is 14 amino acids long. Germline-derived CDR1 and CDR2 are SEHNR and FQNEAQ (reference sequence). The CDR3 region is CASSATSGSYEQYF. The CDR3 nucleotides are TGTGCCAGCAGCGCCACTAGCGGGTCCTACGAGCAGTACTTC.

The chain has TRBV4-1 and TRBJ1-1; TRBD1 matches at 8 bases. The CDR3 consists of 15 residues. V lost 4 bases to trimming and J lost 8 bases; unmatched junction nucleotides: 12. CDR1 MGHRA and CDR2 YSYEKL come from the germline V gene. The CDR3 DNA follows: TGCGCCAGCAGCCCCTCCCAGGGGGCGTTTGTGGAAGCTTTCTTT. As protein: CASSPSQGAFVEAFF.

This CDR3 reads CASSLARLAGGSSTDTQYF. The DNA for the CDR3 is TGCGCCAGCAGCTTGGCTCGGCTAGCGGGAGGGTCCAGCACAGATACGCAGTATTTT. The chain is built from TRBV5-1 and TRBJ2-3; 12 nucleotides align to TRBD2. V was pared by 0 bases and J by 0 bases, with 8 bases of the junction left unmatched. CDR3 length equals 19 residues. CDR1 and CDR2 (germline): SGHRS, YFSETQ. The whole variable domain, filled in from reference TRBV5-1 and TRBJ2-3, reads KAGVTQTPRYLIKTRGQQVTLSCSPISGHRSVSWYQQTPGQGLQFLFEYFSETQRNKGNFPGRFSGRQFSNSRSEMNVSTLELGDSALYLCASSLARLAGGSSTDTQYFGPGTRLTVL.

This clone was seen a single time. The rearrangement links TRBV4-1 to TRBJ1-2; 7 bases are shared with TRBD1. Germline V gene data show CDR1 as MGHRA and CDR2 as YSYEKL. The CDR3 is 15 amino acids. Losses at the gene ends were 3 bases for V and 5 bases for J; bases not matched to a gene: 9. The CDR3 sequence is CASSQGTETAYGYTF. The CDR3 region has the DNA TGCGCCAGCAGCCAGGGGACAGAGACCGCATATGGCTACACCTTC.

V usage is TRBV27 and J usage is TRBJ2-1, with TRBD2 matching 8 bases. The CDR3 extends over 15 amino acids. CDR1 MNHEY and CDR2 SMNVEV come from the germline V gene (reference sequence). Trimming removed 5 bases from V and 0 bases from J; junction bases left unmatched: 3. In nucleotides, the CDR3 is TGTGCCAGCAGTGGAAGCGGGAGCTCCTACAATGAGCAGTTCTTC. It yields the protein CASSGSGSSYNEQFF.

This chain connects TRBV4-3 to TRBJ1-1; D ambiguous. The CDR3 consists of 15 residues. V shed 3 bases and J shed 0 bases, with 11 bases lying between them. CDR1 and CDR2 from the germline V gene are LGHNA and YSLEER. CDR3 protein: CASSQSTRVNTEAFF. The CDR3 coding sequence is TGCGCCAGCAGCCAGTCTACCCGGGTGAACACTGAAGCTTTCTTT.

The chain recombines TRBV19 with TRBJ2-7; the match to TRBD2 covers 15 bases. Unmatched junction bases numbered 2, after V lost 8 bases and J lost 6 bases. Germline V gene sequence: CDR1 LNHDA, CDR2 SQIVND (reference sequence). This CDR3 is built from 13 residues. The chain's CDR3 is CASSGLAGGEQYF. The CDR3 DNA is TGTGCCAGTTCGGGACTAGCGGGAGGCGAGCAGTACTTC.

This clone occurred a few times. J is TRBJ2-5 and V is TRBV4-3; 9 bases line up with TRBD2. The J segment lost 5 bases and the V segment lost 4 bases, leaving 14 bases of the junction unmatched. Germline V gene sequence: CDR1 LGHNA, CDR2 YSLEER. The CDR3 spans 17 residues. Here the CDR3 reads CASSRSWGREGEETQYF. CDR3 sequence (DNA): TGCGCCAGCAGCCGGTCATGGGGGCGGGAGGGAGAGGAGACCCAGTACTTC.

This chain connects TRBV27 to TRBJ2-1, with TRBD1 matching over 7 bases. Germline CDR1 and CDR2: MNHEY and SMNVEV (reference sequence). The J segment lost 4 bases and the V segment lost 5 bases, leaving 11 bases of the junction unmatched. The CDR3 sequence is 16 residues long. The CDR3 here is CASSAYRGPAYNEQFF. CDR3 DNA: TGTGCCAGCAGTGCCTACAGGGGCCCCGCTTACAATGAGCAGTTCTTC.

This rearrangement joins TRBV5-5 to TRBJ1-2; 7 bases align to TRBD1. The CDR3 runs to 14 residues. Trimming cost V 3 bases and J 1 base; bases outside gene matches: 3. The germline gives CDR1 SGHKS, CDR2 YYEKEE (reference sequence). The DNA for the CDR3 is TGTGCCAGCAGCTGGGGGACAGATAACTATGGCTACACCTTC. This gives the protein CASSWGTDNYGYTF.

The chain joins TRBV10-2 to TRBJ2-3; D possibly corresponds to TRBD1 (5 bases). Germline V gene sequence: CDR1 WSHSY, CDR2 SAAADI. Trimming left V 2 bases short and J 5 bases short, with 17 bases between. The CDR3 sequence is 16 residues long. CDR3 coding DNA: TGCGCCAGCAGTGAGGTTATGCCAGGGCTAGGAGATACGCAGTATTTT. Translating gives CASSEVMPGLGDTQYF.

The rearrangement links TRBV4-2 to TRBJ2-1; 10 positions match TRBD2. V was pared by 1 base and J by 3 bases, with 6 bases of the junction left unmatched. Germline V CDR1 and CDR2: LGHNA, YNFKEQ. This CDR3 region has 17 residues. The CDR3 loop reads CASSQVQREGFYNEQFF. The CDR3 DNA is TGTGCCAGCAGCCAAGTGCAGCGGGAGGGGTTCTACAATGAGCAGTTCTTC.

V usage is TRBV4-1 and J usage is TRBJ1-1; D not resolved. Germline CDR1 is MGHRA and CDR2 is YSYEKL. This CDR3 is built from 14 residues. V was cut by 3 bases and J by 3 bases, with 11 bases left in between. CDR3 in DNA: TGCGCCAGCAGCCATATGACAACTTACACTGAAGCTTTCTTT. It codes for CASSHMTTYTEAFF.

The V gene is TRBV5-6, the J gene TRBJ2-7; 12 positions match TRBD2. CDR3 length equals 15 residues. Unmatched junction bases numbered 4, after V lost 4 bases and J lost 2 bases. Germline CDR1 SGHDT, CDR2 YYEEEE. The CDR3 protein is CASSPGLAGTYEQYF. In DNA form, the CDR3 reads TGTGCCAGCAGCCCGGGACTAGCGGGTACCTACGAGCAGTACTTC.

The chain is built from TRBV6-4 and TRBJ2-3; D is uncertain. Trimming left V 3 bases short and J 5 bases short, with 9 bases between. CDR1 MRHNA and CDR2 SNTAGT come from the germline V gene. This CDR3 is 13 amino acids long. This CDR3 is CASSEVERDTQYF. The CDR3 DNA reads as TGTGCCAGCAGTGAGGTAGAGAGAGATACGCAGTATTTT.

The chain has TRBV7-6 and TRBJ2-1; 10 nucleotides match TRBD2. The CDR3 extends over 18 amino acids. CDR1 SGHVS and CDR2 FNYEAQ come from the germline V gene. Trimming removed 5 bases from V and 0 bases from J; junction bases left unmatched: 10. CDR3 nucleotide sequence: TGTGCCAGCAGCCTTTCCTTAGGACTAGCGGACTCCTACAATGAGCAGTTCTTC. Amino acids: CASSLSLGLADSYNEQFF.

The chain couples TRBV4-1 to TRBJ2-7, with D perhaps matching TRBD2 (7 bases). CDR1 MGHRA and CDR2 YSYEKL come from the germline V gene. Trimming took 1 base from V and 4 from J, leaving 20 bases between them. The CDR3 loop spans 17 amino acids. The CDR3 loop reads CASSQGVLGGGTYEQYF. CDR3 in DNA: TGCGCCAGCAGCCAAGGGGTTCTGGGGGGAGGGACATACGAGCAGTACTTC.

This sequence joins TRBV28 and TRBJ1-1; 9 bases match TRBD1. V shed 2 bases and J 5 bases; nucleotides not matched to a gene: 6. CDR1 and CDR2 (germline): MDHEN, SYDVKM. CDR3 length: 15 amino acids. The DNA of the CDR3 is TGTGCCAGCAGTTTAGGGACAGGGAGGGGTACTGAAGCTTTCTTT. As protein: CASSLGTGRGTEAFF.